This T cell receptor beta chain was recorded in a study of CD8 T cells in Susac syndrome. It was with random hexamers that roughly 0.45 to 1 ug RNA was reverse transcribed. TCRdb re-analysed the immunoSEQ multiplex PCR reads in MiXCR, keeping a single row per CDR3 protein. The sample has 180,000 or so distinct CDR3 sequences, approximately 94% seen once. V was trimmed by 3 bases and J by 11 bases, leaving 11 bases between them. The CDR3 extends over 12 amino acids. Germline CDR1 and CDR2: LNHNV and YYDKDF (reference sequence). The rearrangement links TRBV15 to TRBJ2-1; the D gene is possibly TRBD2 (6 bases). This clonotype was sampled from a human donor in good health. The sample consisted of CD4+ T cells from PBMCs. CDR3 sequence: CATSSGGTQQFF. CDR3 DNA: TGTGCCACCAGCAGCGGCGGGACTCAGCAGTTCTTC.